Each of the 15 T cell receptor beta chains below was sequenced from the same sample in a study of OX40 agonist ivuxolimab in advanced cancers. Here immunoSEQ multiplex PCR was the method, and the copy in TCRdb shows in-frame clones only, minus some. This sample carries approximately 11,000 clones, roughly 69% of them seen once, and the ten largest clones take 12%. The starting material was CD4+ or CD8+ T cells sorted from blood, obtained in a trial of the OX40 agonist ivuxolimab. These receptor sequences come from an adult with an advanced solid tumor such as melanoma, head and neck, liver or kidney cancer.

The chain combines TRBV6-6 with TRBJ2-7, with no clear D. CDR3 length: 12 residues. V dropped 4 bases and J dropped 3 bases, with 7 bases sitting between them. Germline V lookup: CDR1 MNHNY, CDR2 SVGAGI (reference sequence). CDR3 protein: CASSSPLYEQYF. The CDR3 bases are TGTGCCAGCAGTTCCCCACTCTACGAGCAGTACTTC.

The chain has TRBV28 and TRBJ2-1; possible D gene TRBD1, 5 bases. Trimming removed 6 bases from V and 7 bases from J, with 7 bases in between. Germline CDR1 and CDR2: MDHEN and SYDVKM. The CDR3 is 11 residues long. For the CDR3, the DNA is TGTGCCAGCAGGTCAGGGAATGAGCAGTTCTTC. Protein: CASRSGNEQFF.

The V gene is TRBV7-8, the J gene TRBJ2-2; 11 nucleotides align to TRBD2. Looked up from germline, CDR1 is SGHVS and CDR2 is FQNEAQ. This CDR3 contains 15 residues. The junction had 3 bases not matched to a gene; V was cut back by 5 bases and J by 4 bases. CDR3 in amino acids: CASSSTSGGTGELFF. The CDR3 region has the DNA TGTGCCAGCAGCAGTACTAGCGGGGGCACCGGGGAGCTGTTTTTT.

This chain links TRBV5-5 with TRBJ2-7; the D is unclear. V lost 4 bases and J lost 0, with 14 bases in between. Germline CDR1 SGHKS, CDR2 YYEKEE (reference sequence). This CDR3 is 15 amino acids long. The CDR3 spells CASSPNPASSYEQYF. DNA of the CDR3: TGTGCCAGCAGCCCCAACCCCGCTAGCTCCTACGAGCAGTACTTC.

The chain uses TRBV7-9 and TRBJ2-7; D is unclear. Germline loops: CDR1 SEHNR, CDR2 FQNEAQ (reference sequence). The ends were cut back, 2 bases at V and 1 base at J, with 9 bases in the middle. This CDR3 has 14 amino acids. CDR3 region: CASSLPGSSYEQYF. The CDR3, as DNA: TGTGCCAGCAGCTTACCAGGATCTTCCTACGAGCAGTACTTC.

The rearrangement joins TRBV5-6 to TRBJ2-1, with D maybe TRBD2 (5 bases). This CDR3 region has 15 residues. Trimming took off 4 bases at V and 8 bases at J, with 19 bases between the two ends. Germline loops: CDR1 SGHDT, CDR2 YYEEEE. The CDR3 here is CASSHPFEGFYEQFF. In DNA, the CDR3 is TGTGCCAGCAGCCACCCGTTTGAGGGATTTTATGAGCAGTTCTTC.

The chain has TRBV28 and TRBJ2-3, with D maybe TRBD2 (5 bases). The V end was cut by 5 bases, the J end by 3 bases, with 21 bases between. This CDR3 region has 17 residues. Germline V CDR1 and CDR2: MDHEN, SYDVKM. In DNA form, the CDR3 reads TGTGCCAGCAGTCTCCCCCCAGACGGCCCGGGGACAGATACGCAGTATTTT. Translated, it gives CASSLPPDGPGTDTQYF.

The rearrangement links TRBV2 to TRBJ2-7, with D perhaps being TRBD1 or TRBD2 (5 bases each). Germline V gene data show CDR1 as SNHLY and CDR2 as FYNNEI. This CDR3 spans 17 amino acids. The V end lost 5 bases, the J end lost 3 bases, and 23 bases lay between the germline ends. The CDR3 spells CASSSTGTSGNYYEQYF. The CDR3 DNA sequence: TGTGCCAGCAGTTCCACCGGGACCTCCGGCAACTACTACGAGCAGTACTTC.

The rearrangement uses TRBV6-6 and TRBJ2-7, with no clear D. CDR1 and CDR2 (germline): MNHNY, SVGAGI (reference sequence). CDR3 size: 11 residues. The ends were cut back, 5 bases at V and 6 bases at J, with 8 bases in the middle. The CDR3 spells CASSEISEQYF. The CDR3 bases are TGTGCCAGCAGTGAAATCTCCGAGCAGTACTTC.

V is TRBV5-4 and J is TRBJ2-7; 8 positions match TRBD2. This CDR3 is built from 16 residues. Germline V gene sequence: CDR1 SGHNT, CDR2 YYREEE (reference sequence). Germline trimming cut 0 bases from V and 3 bases from J; bases unmatched to any gene: 8. The DNA for the CDR3 is TGTGCCAGCAGCTTGGGGAGGGGACTAGGGATCTACGAGCAGTACTTC. Amino acid sequence: CASSLGRGLGIYEQYF.

By share, this clone counts as medium-sized. V gene TRBV19 combines with J gene TRBJ1-2; TRBD1 matches 7 bases. Germline assignment: CDR1 LNHDA and CDR2 SQIVND (reference sequence). The V gene end was trimmed by 7 bases and the J gene end by 3 bases; junction bases not matched to a gene: 11. The CDR3 covers 15 residues. The CDR3 DNA reads as TGTGCCAGTACCACCACAGGGGTTTTGGACTATGGCTACACCTTC. Translating it yields CASTTTGVLDYGYTF. Filled out from reference TRBV19 and TRBJ1-2, the complete variable domain reads DGGITQSPKYLFRKEGQNVTLSCEQNLNHDAMYWYRQDPGQGLRLIYYSQIVNDFQKGDIAEGYSVSREKKESFPLTVTSAQKNPTAFYLCASTTTGVLDYGYTFGSGTRLTVV.

This chain joins TRBV19 and TRBJ2-7, with D possibly being TRBD1 or TRBD2 (5 bases each). V lost 1 base and J lost 2, with 9 bases in between. The CDR3 is 14 residues long. Germline assignment: CDR1 LNHDA and CDR2 SQIVND (reference sequence). DNA for the CDR3: TGTGCCAGTAGTATAGGAGGGGCGGCCTACGAGCAGTACTTC. Its translation is CASSIGGAAYEQYF.

The rearrangement links TRBV7-9 to TRBJ2-1; 9 bases map to TRBD2. The CDR3 extends over 18 amino acids. Looked up from germline, CDR1 is SEHNR and CDR2 is FQNEAQ (reference sequence). Unmatched junction bases numbered 18, after V lost 10 bases and J lost 2 bases. CDR3 sequence (DNA): TGTGCCATCCAGCTAGGGGAGTTGGCGGGAGGGCCCTACAATGAGCAGTTCTTC. This sequence encodes CAIQLGELAGGPYNEQFF.

CDR3 protein: CASSLDGGDQPQHF. The CDR3, as DNA: TGTGCCAGCAGCTTAGACGGAGGTGATCAGCCCCAGCATTTT. The chain has TRBV11-2 and TRBJ1-5; D not resolved. The CDR3 covers 14 residues. Per germline, CDR1 SGHAT and CDR2 FQNNGV. V was shortened by 0 bases and J by 5 bases, with 8 bases between the two germline ends.

CDR3 protein: CASSLGHGDTEAFF. For the CDR3, the DNA is TGCGCCAGCAGCTTGGGTCACGGAGACACTGAAGCTTTCTTT. V gene TRBV5-1 combines with J gene TRBJ1-1, with unresolved D. The germline gives CDR1 SGHRS, CDR2 YFSETQ. V dropped 0 bases and J dropped 3 bases, with 9 bases sitting between them. The CDR3 spans 14 residues. Looking up the rest from reference TRBV5-1 and TRBJ1-1 gives the full variable domain: KAGVTQTPRYLIKTRGQQVTLSCSPISGHRSVSWYQQTPGQGLQFLFEYFSETQRNKGNFPGRFSGRQFSNSRSEMNVSTLELGDSALYLCASSLGHGDTEAFFGQGTRLTVV.